Shown below are 25 T cell receptor beta chains from a single sample sequenced in a study of T cell responses to AZD1222 COVID-19 vaccine. Profiled with immunoSEQ multiplex PCR; TCRdb holds only in-frame clones, not every one. The data contain about 130,000 clones, 89% of them singletons. The source material was peripheral blood, sampled on day 0 of AZD1222 vaccination. Receptor source: an adult in good health.

The gene calls are TRBV14 and TRBJ1-2; D is possibly TRBD1 (5 bases). Trimming left V 1 base short and J 8 bases short, with 5 bases between. Germline CDR1 and CDR2: SGHDN and FVKESK. CDR3 size: 11 residues. CDR3 loop: CASSQGGGYTF. In DNA, the CDR3 is TGTGCCAGCAGCCAAGGGGGCGGCTACACCTTC.

The chain uses TRBV18 and TRBJ1-1; a possible D gene is TRBD1 (5 bases). Germline V gene sequence: CDR1 KGHSH, CDR2 LQKENI. The germline V and J ends were trimmed by 3 bases and 3 bases, with 11 bases remaining between them. There are 14 residues in the CDR3. This chain's CDR3 is CASSPPSGDTEAFF. The CDR3 DNA reads TGTGCCAGCTCACCTCCCTCGGGGGACACTGAAGCTTTCTTT. Using reference TRBV18 and TRBJ1-1 for the parts outside the CDR3, the full variable domain is NAGVMQNPRHLVRRRGQEARLRCSPMKGHSHVYWYRQLPEEGLKFMVYLQKENIIDESGMPKERFSAEFPKEGPSILRIQQVVRGDSAAYFCASSPPSGDTEAFFGQGTRLTVV.

The chain combines TRBV7-2 with TRBJ1-3; D not resolved. Per the germline V gene, CDR1 is SGHTA and CDR2 is FQGNSA. Trimming removed 4 bases at V and 8 bases at J, with 12 bases between. The length of the CDR3 is 13 residues. In DNA, the CDR3 is TGTGCCAGCAGCTCCGATCGGAGAGACACCATATATTTT. Amino acids: CASSSDRRDTIYF.

CDR3 DNA: TGCGCCACCAATGACCCAGGCCGGTATGGCTACACCTTC. Amino acid sequence: CATNDPGRYGYTF. The chain joins TRBV10-1 to TRBJ1-2; no definite D call. Trimming cost V 10 bases and J 5 bases, with 17 bases left between them. CDR3 length: 13 amino acids. CDR1 WNHNN and CDR2 SYGVQD come from the germline V gene (reference sequence).

Comments on this clone: The same CDR3 is also encoded by other DNA sequences in this sample. CDR3 coding DNA: TGTGCCAGCAAGGGACAGGCCTACGAGCAGTACTTC. As protein: CASKGQAYEQYF. The chain uses TRBV2 and TRBJ2-7; 8 nucleotides line up with TRBD1. This CDR3 is built from 12 residues. Germline V CDR1 and CDR2: SNHLY, FYNNEI. The trim removed 7 bases at V and 2 bases at J, leaving 1 base unmatched. Together with reference TRBV2 and TRBJ2-7, the CDR3 gives the full variable domain: EPEVTQTPSHQVTQMGQEVILRCVPISNHLYFYWYRQILGQKVEFLVSFYNNEISEKSEIFDDQFSVERPDGSNFTLKIRSTKLEDSAMYFCASKGQAYEQYFGPGTRLTVT.

V gene TRBV4-3 combines with J gene TRBJ1-2, with a tentative D call TRBD1 (5 bases). This CDR3 has 15 amino acids. The V and J ends lost 0 bases and 1 base respectively, with 9 bases between them. Germline lookup yields CDR1 LGHNA and CDR2 YSLEER. The CDR3 DNA follows: TGCGCCAGCAGCCAAGATCCGACAGTTAACTATGGCTACACCTTC. This sequence encodes CASSQDPTVNYGYTF.

This clone came up once. The V and J genes are TRBV24-1 and TRBJ2-5; unclear D gene. Germline lookup yields CDR1 KGHDR and CDR2 SFDVKD. The CDR3 has 12 residues. With 4 bases removed from V and 1 base from J, the gap between germline ends came to 3 bases. The CDR3 DNA is TGTGCCACCAGTGACACCCAAGAGACCCAGTACTTC. Translated: CATSDTQETQYF.

Only a few counts were recorded for this clone. V gene TRBV6-5 combines with J gene TRBJ1-6; D ambiguous. V lost 2 bases, J lost 9 bases, and 11 bases lay in between. CDR3 length: 14 amino acids. Germline CDR1 reads MNHEY; CDR2 reads SVGAGI. This CDR3 is CASSYGLGVSPLHF. CDR3 sequence (DNA): TGTGCCAGCAGTTACGGTCTGGGTGTTTCACCCCTCCACTTT.

The chain combines TRBV4-1 with TRBJ2-7; D is possibly TRBD1 or TRBD2 (5 bases each). V lost 4 bases to trimming and J lost 2 bases, with 15 bases between them. CDR1 and CDR2 from the germline V gene are MGHRA and YSYEKL. The CDR3 is 15 amino acids. This CDR3 reads CASSLSGTSTYEQYF. In DNA, the CDR3 is TGCGCCAGCAGCCTGAGTGGGACCTCGACCTACGAGCAGTACTTC.

J is TRBJ1-4 and V is TRBV19; D unresolved. Trimming removed 6 bases from V and 5 bases from J, with 16 bases in between. The germline V gene has CDR1 LNHDA and CDR2 SQIVND (reference sequence). The CDR3 totals 15 residues. The CDR3 nucleotides are TGTGCCAGTAGGCTAAGGACGGTCGGAAATGAAAAACTGTTTTTT. This sequence encodes CASRLRTVGNEKLFF.

V and J are TRBV7-9 and TRBJ1-5; D unresolved. Per germline, CDR1 SEHNR and CDR2 FQNEAQ (reference sequence). There are 12 residues in the CDR3. The V end lost 8 bases, the J end lost 2 bases, and 7 bases lay between the germline ends. This chain's CDR3 is CASGVGNQPQHF. Here the CDR3 DNA reads TGTGCCAGCGGCGTCGGCAATCAGCCCCAGCATTTT.

This clone was seen more than once but under ten times. This chain joins TRBV5-1 and TRBJ2-7; D call uncertain. Germline V CDR1 and CDR2: SGHRS, YFSETQ. Trimming removed 0 bases from V and 2 bases from J, with 3 bases in between. The CDR3 covers 12 residues. The DNA of the CDR3 is TGCGCCAGCAGCTTGGTTGCCTACGAGCAGTACTTC. Translation: CASSLVAYEQYF.

The V gene is TRBV12-3 or TRBV12-4, the J gene TRBJ2-3; D uncertain. The germline V and J ends were trimmed by 5 bases and 4 bases, with 4 bases remaining between them. The CDR3 runs to 11 residues. This CDR3 is CASSPPDTQYF. For the CDR3, the DNA is TGTGCCAGCAGTCCGCCAGATACGCAGTATTTT.

The chain has TRBV6-5 and TRBJ1-1; D remains unclear. This CDR3 comprises 15 residues. Trimming cost V 3 bases and J 0 bases, with 11 bases left between them. Germline V gene lookup returns CDR1 MNHEY and CDR2 SVGAGI. CDR3 nucleotide sequence: TGTGCCAGCAGTTATCACCCTCTTATGAACACTGAAGCTTTCTTT. Its translation: CASSYHPLMNTEAFF.

The table lists this clone with a count of one. The gene calls are TRBV7-2 and TRBJ1-1; unclear D gene. V lost 1 base and J lost 10, with 13 bases in between. Germline loops: CDR1 SGHTA, CDR2 FQGNSA. The CDR3 length is 13 residues. The CDR3 coding sequence is TGTGCCAGCAGCTTAGAGAGACATCTCTCAGCTTTCTTT. Amino acid sequence: CASSLERHLSAFF. The entire variable domain, with the rest obtained from reference TRBV7-2 and TRBJ1-1, is as follows: GAGVSQSPSNKVTEKGKDVELRCDPISGHTALYWYRQSLGQGLEFLIYFQGNSAPDKSGLPSDRFSAERTGGSVSTLTIQRTQQEDSAVYLCASSLERHLSAFFGQGTRLTVV.

DNA for the CDR3: TGTGCCAGCAGTTTTATGGGGCGCGACGGCTACACCTTC. As protein: CASSFMGRDGYTF. The J gene is TRBJ1-2, the V gene TRBV12-3 or TRBV12-4, with D possibly matching TRBD1 (5 bases). The CDR3 contains 13 residues. The V and J ends lost 3 bases and 8 bases respectively, with 13 bases between them.

This chain connects TRBV3-1 (or the pseudogene TRBV3-2) to TRBJ1-1; the match to TRBD1 covers 7 bases. The germline V gene encodes CDR1 LGHDT and CDR2 YNNKEL (reference sequence). The CDR3 has 15 amino acids. With V trimmed by 2 bases and J by 0 bases, 3 bases remained unmatched. CDR3 coding DNA: TGTGCCAGCAGCCAATCTGACAGGGTGAACACTGAAGCTTTCTTT. This codes for CASSQSDRVNTEAFF.

The rearrangement uses TRBV5-1 and TRBJ1-1; TRBD1 might be the D (5 bases). The germline V gene has CDR1 SGHRS and CDR2 YFSETQ. The CDR3 is 14 amino acids. V lost 6 bases and J 4 bases, leaving 16 bases between the germline ends. The DNA for the CDR3 is TGCGCCAGCACCGCGGGGACGGAGGGCACTGAAGCTTTCTTT. Its translation: CASTAGTEGTEAFF. The full variable domain, its missing parts supplied by reference TRBV5-1 and TRBJ1-1, is KAGVTQTPRYLIKTRGQQVTLSCSPISGHRSVSWYQQTPGQGLQFLFEYFSETQRNKGNFPGRFSGRQFSNSRSEMNVSTLELGDSALYLCASTAGTEGTEAFFGQGTRLTVV.

The chain carries TRBV5-1 and TRBJ2-5; D gene unclear. CDR3 length: 12 residues. Per the germline V gene, CDR1 is SGHRS and CDR2 is YFSETQ. V was shortened by 3 bases and J by 5 bases, with 8 bases between the two germline ends. The DNA for the CDR3 is TGCGCCAGCAGCTGGGGTGGTGAGACCCAGTACTTC. This sequence encodes CASSWGGETQYF.

The gene calls are TRBV7-9 and TRBJ1-5; tentative D call: TRBD1 (6 bases). V was pared by 5 bases and J by 4 bases, with 12 bases between. The CDR3 runs 14 residues. Germline lookup yields CDR1 SEHNR and CDR2 FQNEAQ (reference sequence). The CDR3 protein is CASSPTGFNQPQHF. The CDR3 nucleotides read TGTGCCAGCAGCCCTACAGGGTTTAATCAGCCCCAGCATTTT.

V usage is TRBV30 and J usage is TRBJ1-6, with no clear D. V was clipped by 4 bases and J by 13 bases, with 17 bases between them. Germline CDR1 and CDR2: GTSNPN and SVGIG (reference sequence). The CDR3 is 13 amino acids. The CDR3 DNA sequence: TGTGCCTGGATGAACCGGGGAAATTACCCCCTCCACTTT. Encoded protein: CAWMNRGNYPLHF.

This clone was picked up a small number of times. Other DNA sequences in the sample encode the same CDR3. The chain carries TRBV11-3 and TRBJ2-2; 10 nucleotides match TRBD1. This CDR3 spans 19 amino acids. Germline-derived CDR1 and CDR2 are SGHNT and YENEEA. The ends lost 5 bases at V and 5 bases at J; junction bases unmatched: 17. CDR3: CASSPRGGTGALRTGELFF. The CDR3 DNA reads as TGTGCCAGCAGCCCGAGGGGGGGGACAGGGGCCCTGAGGACCGGGGAGCTGTTTTTT.

This rearrangement joins TRBV30 to TRBJ2-2; D unresolved. This CDR3 spans 10 amino acids. Germline V gene sequence: CDR1 GTSNPN, CDR2 SVGIG (reference sequence). Trimming pared 1 base from V and 6 bases from J, leaving 0 bases between. The CDR3 sequence: CAWSAGELFF. In DNA form, the CDR3 reads TGTGCCTGGAGTGCCGGGGAGCTGTTTTTT.

The chain joins TRBV24-1 to TRBJ2-3, with D perhaps matching TRBD1 (6 bases). The ends were cut back, 6 bases at V and 3 bases at J, with 6 bases in the middle. Germline CDR1 KGHDR, CDR2 SFDVKD. This CDR3 comprises 12 residues. CDR3 sequence: CATSQGTDTQYF. The CDR3 DNA is TGTGCCACCAGTCAGGGGACAGATACGCAGTATTTT.

This clone occurred once. The rearrangement links TRBV4-2 to TRBJ2-5; D ambiguous. This CDR3 contains 14 residues. The V end was cut by 1 base, the J end by 5 bases, with 11 bases between. Looked up from germline, CDR1 is LGHNA and CDR2 is YNFKEQ. DNA of the CDR3: TGTGCCAGCAGCCAAGTCTTAGAAGGGGAGACCCAGTACTTC. Protein product: CASSQVLEGETQYF.